This T cell receptor (beta chain) was identified during a study of shared clonotypes between healthy human individuals. Ten immunoSEQ deep assay plates were used by the authors to sequence unsorted PBMC DNA. Sequencing was performed with immunoSEQ multiplex PCR; in TCRdb, only in-frame clones are kept and a portion is missing. In the table there are 450,000 to 500,000 clones, over 70% of which are singletons. V was cut by 2 bases and J by 2 bases, with 10 bases left in between. The CDR3 has 14 residues. Germline assignment: CDR1 SNHLY and CDR2 FYNNEI. The TCR originated in a woman aged 40 to 50 in good health. Some clones in this sample may be carry-over from other donors' samples. The specimen sequenced was PBMCs. The J gene is TRBJ2-7, the V gene TRBV2; a weak D match, TRBD1 (6 bases). DNA of the CDR3: TGTGCCAGCAGTGAATATGGGGGCCCCTACGAGCAGTACTTC. It encodes CASSEYGGPYEQYF.